A selection of T cell receptor beta chains follows, all from one sample in a study of blood T cells in healthy people across ages. In TCRdb, the 5' RACE reads were re-called with MiXCR into one record per CDR3 protein. The sample has about 970,000 distinct CDR3 sequences, around 54% seen once. The specimen sequenced was blood. The receptor source for this set is a woman aged 55-69 years in good health. The CDR3 runs from the conserved cysteine through the conserved F or W. The D gene is left open where the match is weak. Expanded clones are given a class, and other clones once, few, many or no size at all.

cdr3_nt cdr3_aa clone_size j_call d_call v_call
TGTGCCAGCAGCCATATGGGGGCCAGGTACGAGCAGTACTTC CASSHMGARYEQYF . TRBJ2-7 . TRBV7-2
TGCGCCAGCAGCCTAGGGAAATCAAATTCACCCCTCCACTTT CASSLGKSNSPLHF . TRBJ1-6 . TRBV4-3
TGTGCCAGCAGTGAAGGACTAGGAGCAGATACGCAGTATTTT CASSEGLGADTQYF . TRBJ2-3 . TRBV6-1
TGTGCCGCCACCGGGACTAGCGGCACAGACACGCAGTATTTT CAATGTSGTDTQYF . TRBJ2-3 TRBD2 TRBV10-3
TGTGCCAGCAGGTCGGTAGGCTATGGCTACACCTTC CASRSVGYGYTF . TRBJ1-2 . TRBV6-2/TRBV6-3
TGCGCCAGCAGCAGGGGCTCTCGGGATACGCAGTATTTT CASSRGSRDTQYF few TRBJ2-3 . TRBV4-1
TGCGCCAGCAGCTTGGACGGACTAGCGTACTACAATGAGCAGTTCTTC CASSLDGLAYYNEQFF . TRBJ2-1 TRBD2 TRBV5-1
TGTGCCAGCAGCTTCGACACAGGGGAGGGGCAGTACTTC CASSFDTGEGQYF . TRBJ2-5 . TRBV7-2
TGTGCCAGCAGTGTCGGGACAGGGAAGGACTATGGCTACACCTTC CASSVGTGKDYGYTF few TRBJ1-2 TRBD1 TRBV27
TGTGCCAGCAGCCTCCCGGGACAGGGAACCTACGAGCAGTACTTC CASSLPGQGTYEQYF few TRBJ2-7 TRBD1 TRBV4-2
TGTGCCAGCAGCTTACTTCGGAGGGCCGGGGAGACCCAGTACTTC CASSLLRRAGETQYF . TRBJ2-5 . TRBV7-9
TGTGCCAGCAGTTACTCGCCCATGACAGGGGCAGAGGGCTACACCTTC CASSYSPMTGAEGYTF . TRBJ1-2 TRBD1 TRBV6-5
TGCAGTGCTAGAGCCCCTGGACTGGGGAACGAGCAGTTCTTC CSARAPGLGNEQFF . TRBJ2-1 . TRBV20-1
TGCAGTGCTAGATTCCGACTAGCGGGAGAACTTTCCTCCGAGCAGTACTTC CSARFRLAGELSSEQYF . TRBJ2-7 TRBD2 TRBV20-1
TGTGCCAGCAGTGAAGGGCTCCTAGGAAGCACAGATACGCAGTATTTT CASSEGLLGSTDTQYF few TRBJ2-3 . TRBV2
TGTGCCAGCAGCTTACAGGAGTCGTCTTTTGGTGGCTACACCTTC CASSLQESSFGGYTF . TRBJ1-2 . TRBV7-2
TGCAGCGGGAGACTTTTGAATGAGCAGTTCTTC CSGRLLNEQFF . TRBJ2-1 . TRBV29-1
TGTGCCAGCAGCTTAAAAGAAGGGCAAAGCTCCTACGAGCAGTACTTC CASSLKEGQSSYEQYF . TRBJ2-7 . TRBV7-4
TGTGCCAGCAGCTTTGGTGCGGGGAACACTGAAGCTTTCTTT CASSFGAGNTEAFF few TRBJ1-1 . TRBV7-3
TGTGCCAGCAGCGTAGGCGCAGGGGCGATATACGAGCAGTACTTC CASSVGAGAIYEQYF few TRBJ2-7 . TRBV9
TGTGCTAGCCCGATCGTTCACAGGGCCATCGTAGGTAATGAAAAACTGTTTTTT CASPIVHRAIVGNEKLFF many TRBJ1-4 . TRBV12-5
TGCAGCGTTGAAGGGACAGAACCCACCGCTACGCAGTATTTT CSVEGTEPTATQYF . TRBJ2-3 . TRBV29-1
TGCAGTGCTAGCGGGAGTTTAGATACGCAGTATTTT CSASGSLDTQYF . TRBJ2-3 . TRBV20-1
TGCGCCAGCAGTGCGTCGGGACAGGGGGCTCGAACTGAACAAGAGACCCAGTACTTC CASSASGQGARTEQETQYF . TRBJ2-5 TRBD1 TRBV4-1
TGTGCCATCAGTGATCTAGCGGGAGGCTCAGATACGCAGTATTTT CAISDLAGGSDTQYF . TRBJ2-3 TRBD2 TRBV10-3
TGTGCCAGCAGCTTGCCCGGCGGGAGTTTCTACGAGCAGTACTTC CASSLPGGSFYEQYF . TRBJ2-7 TRBD2 TRBV5-6
TGTGCCAGCAGTCGACTCGGGGGGGCCTACAATGAGCAGTTCTTC CASSRLGGAYNEQFF . TRBJ2-1 TRBD2 TRBV2
TGTGCCAGCACCCCCGGGGGAGGTTCGAACACTGAAGCTTTCTTT CASTPGGGSNTEAFF . TRBJ1-1 . TRBV12-3/TRBV12-4
TGTGCCAGCAGCCTAATCTGGACTAGCGGCAACAATGAGCAGTTCTTC CASSLIWTSGNNEQFF . TRBJ2-1 TRBD2 TRBV4-2
TGTGCCAGCAGCCAAGATTTGTCCAGGAACTACGAGCAGTACTTC CASSQDLSRNYEQYF . TRBJ2-7 . TRBV4-2
TGCGCCAGCAGCACAGGACAGCCAGTAACAAACACTGAAGCTTTCTTT CASSTGQPVTNTEAFF . TRBJ1-1 . TRBV5-1
TGTGCCAGCAGTGACCCGGGACGGCATTACAATGAGCAGTTCTTC CASSDPGRHYNEQFF . TRBJ2-1 . TRBV25-1
TGTGCCAGCAGCTTAGCGCAATCCCTGGGGGGCTCGGGCACTGAAGCTTTCTTT CASSLAQSLGGSGTEAFF . TRBJ1-1 . TRBV7-9
TGTGCCAGCAGTTACGAGGTTGCGGGCGAGCAGTACTTC CASSYEVAGEQYF . TRBJ2-7 . TRBV6-5
TGTGCCAGCAGTGCTGCAATCGGACAGGCCCAGAAGACCTATGGCTACACCTTC CASSAAIGQAQKTYGYTF . TRBJ1-2 TRBD1 TRBV6-1
TGCAGTGCTAGTATATGGCAGGGTGGACAGCCCCAGCATTTT CSASIWQGGQPQHF . TRBJ1-5 . TRBV20-1
TGTGCTAGTGGTTTGGTGGCGTGCGAGCAGTACTTC CASGLVACEQYF . TRBJ2-7 . TRBV12-5
TGTGCCATCAGTGCGACTGAGCGGGGAGAGAATAAGCAGTTCTTC CAISATERGENKQFF . TRBJ2-1 TRBD2 TRBV10-3
TGTGCCATCACCAACCACGGAGACAGGGGAAAATACGAGCAGTACTTC CAITNHGDRGKYEQYF . TRBJ2-7 TRBD1 TRBV10-3
TGTGCCAGCAGCCAAGCAAACGCGTTAGCCAAAAACATTCAGTACTTC CASSQANALAKNIQYF . TRBJ2-4 . TRBV4-2
TGTACCAGCAGCTCCCTACTAGCGGAGAACTCCTACGAGCAGTACTTC CTSSSLLAENSYEQYF . TRBJ2-7 TRBD2 TRBV6-2/TRBV6-3
TGTGCCAGCAGCTTAGAACAGATGAGGGGCAATCAGCCCCAGCATTTT CASSLEQMRGNQPQHF . TRBJ1-5 . TRBV7-2
TGTGCCAGCAGCCCGCGGGCTAGCGGGAACCTCGGCGAGCAGTACTTC CASSPRASGNLGEQYF . TRBJ2-7 TRBD2 TRBV7-2
TGTGCCAGCAGTTTAGGCGGGAGTTCCTACAATGAGCAGTACTTC CASSLGGSSYNEQYF . TRBJ2-7 TRBD2 TRBV28
TGTGCCATCCATGACGGACAGGGAGTCTACGAGCAGTACTTC CAIHDGQGVYEQYF . TRBJ2-7 TRBD1 TRBV10-3
TGTGCCAGCAGGGACAGTCCTACCGGGGAGCTGTTTTTT CASRDSPTGELFF many TRBJ2-2 . TRBV7-2
TGCAGTGCTAGAGGACGTAGCGGGGCCTTGACAGATACGCAGTATTTT CSARGRSGALTDTQYF . TRBJ2-3 TRBD2 TRBV20-1
TGTGCCAGCAGGCTAATGGGGGGTAGTGGGAAAGAGACCCAGTACTTC CASRLMGGSGKETQYF . TRBJ2-5 . TRBV2
TGCAGCGTTGTAGATGGCGTGGTTGGCAACGCAACTAATGAAAAACTGTTTTTT CSVVDGVVGNATNEKLFF few TRBJ1-4 . TRBV29-1
TGTGCCAGCAGCCAAGATGACTTAGGGGTGGCTTTCTTT CASSQDDLGVAFF few TRBJ1-1 . TRBV4-2
TGCAGTGCGACCCCTCCTAGCGGGAGATTGAATGAGCAGTTCTTC CSATPPSGRLNEQFF . TRBJ2-1 TRBD2 TRBV20-1
TGTGCCAGCAGCCAAGAAAGGACAGGGCCAACGAGAGGCTACGAGCAGTACTTC CASSQERTGPTRGYEQYF . TRBJ2-7 TRBD1 TRBV4-2
TGTGCCAGCAGCCCTTTGGCTGCGTACCAAAACATTCAGTACTTC CASSPLAAYQNIQYF . TRBJ2-4 . TRBV7-2
TGTACCAGCAGCTTGAGGCCAGATACGCAGTATTTT CTSSLRPDTQYF . TRBJ2-3 . TRBV5-6